This T cell receptor beta chain is from a study of T-cell reconstitution after alpha-beta-depleted transplantation in children. Preparation of the TCRbeta library used unique molecular identifiers. One entry per CDR3 protein, called by TCRdb with MiXCR from the PCR reads. In the table there are about 360,000 distinct CDR3 sequences, 10% to 15% of which are singletons. This clonotype was found a few times. The ends were cut back, 0 bases at V and 2 bases at J, with 16 bases in the middle. In germline, CDR1 is LGHNA, CDR2 YNFKEQ. This CDR3 contains 17 residues. The gene calls are TRBV4-2 and TRBJ2-5; D perhaps matches TRBD1 (5 bases). The TCR comes from a human donor who donated a stem cell graft to a child with Fanconi anemia. Source: PBMCs, taken from the stem cell graft. CDR3: CASSQDRWAGKQETQYF. CDR3 bases: TGTGCCAGCAGCCAAGACCGGTGGGCAGGGAAGCAAGAGACCCAGTACTTC.